The rows below give T cell receptor beta chains drawn from one sample of a study of CD8+CD57+ T cells in acquired aplastic anemia. MiXCR, run by TCRdb on the reads, gives a single entry per CDR3 protein. The sample holds around 250,000 distinct CDR3 sequences; 82% are singletons and the top ten take roughly 42%. Sequencing was carried out using sorted CD4+, CD8+, or CD8+CD57+ T cells (not recorded which) from PBMCs. The receptors were gathered from a human donor with aplastic anemia. Both conserved end residues are part of each CDR3. The D gene is left open where the match is weak. Only part of the rows carry a size: once, few, many, or a class if the clone is expanded.

few TRBJ2-1 TRBD2 TRBV7-6 TGTGCCAGCAGCCTAGCGGGAGTATTCTCCAATGAGCAGTTCTTC CASSLAGVFSNEQFF
many TRBJ2-3 TRBD1 TRBV7-9 TGTGCCAGCAGCTGGGACAGGGGGGCCACAGATACGCAGTATTTT CASSWDRGATDTQYF
NA TRBJ1-1 NA TRBV7-9 TGTGCCAGCAGCCTCGAAGCGGCACAAGACACCCAATACTTCTTT CASSLEAAQDTQYFF
NA TRBJ1-1 NA TRBV10-3 TGTGCCAGCAGTGAACACAGGGAAGAAACTGAAGCTTTCTTT CASSEHREETEAFF
NA TRBJ2-5 NA TRBV7-3 TGTGCCAGCAGCAGAGCTGGACAGCCAGAGACCCAGTACTTC CASSRAGQPETQYF
NA TRBJ1-6 NA TRBV7-2 TGTGCCAGCAGCTTAGAAAGCGCGGGGGAATCCTATAATTCACCCCTCCACTTT CASSLESAGESYNSPLHF
NA TRBJ1-2 NA TRBV29-1 TGCAGCGTTGTGAGGGGGAATGGCTACACCTTC CSVVRGNGYTF
NA TRBJ2-1 TRBD2 TRBV5-1 TGTGCCAGCAGCTTTCAAAGAAGCGGGGGGCAGTTCTTC CASSFQRSGGQFF
NA TRBJ1-4 NA TRBV4-3 TGCGCCAGCAGCCAACCGACCGTCCCAAGGGGGGGAAAACTGTTTTTT CASSQPTVPRGGKLFF
NA TRBJ2-1 TRBD2 TRBV6-1 TGCGCCAGCGCCATGGGGGGGGAAACCTACAATGAGCAGTTCTTC CASAMGGETYNEQFF
once TRBJ2-3 TRBD2 TRBV19 TGTGCCAGCAGCCTAACGGGAGGTCCCGACAATCAGTATTTT CASSLTGGPDNQYF
NA TRBJ2-1 TRBD1 TRBV7-2 TGTGCCAGCAGCTTGGCAGGGGGCGCCGACTATGAGCAGTTCTTC CASSLAGGADYEQFF
NA TRBJ1-2 NA TRBV11-1 TGTGCCAGCAGCCCCCGCGGAGATGCCCTCGATGGCTACACCTTC CASSPRGDALDGYTF
many TRBJ2-3 TRBD1 TRBV5-6 TGTGCCAGCAGCTCCTGGGACAGGTCCACAGATACGCAGTATTTT CASSSWDRSTDTQYF
NA TRBJ1-1 NA TRBV9 TGTGCCAGCAGCTTATCTGGGGGAGTTCAGGATGAAGCTTTCTTT CASSLSGGVQDEAFF
NA TRBJ2-6 TRBD1 TRBV7-3 TGTGCCAGCAGCGTACAGGGGGGCTCCTACGAGCAGTACCCGACTTTC CASSVQGGSYEQYPTF
NA TRBJ2-7 TRBD2 TRBV5-4 TGTGCCAGCAGCGTTACTAGCGCCCTACTCTACGAGCAGTACTTC CASSVTSALLYEQYF
NA TRBJ2-3 NA TRBV9 TGTGCCAGCAGCATATCCCGGACCAGCTGGACCACGGATACGCAGTATTTT CASSISRTSWTTDTQYF
NA TRBJ1-2 NA TRBV9 TGTGCCAGCAGCTTATCGGGGGGCGTTGATGGCTACACCTTC CASSLSGGVDGYTF
NA TRBJ2-3 NA TRBV7-9 TGTGCCAGCAGCTTAGAGGGAGGCCACGGCACGCCGTATTTT CASSLEGGHGTPYF
few TRBJ2-5 NA TRBV7-9 TGTGCCAGCAGCCCTGTAGGGACGGTCGAGTACGTCGGGTACTTC CASSPVGTVEYVGYF
NA TRBJ1-1 NA TRBV5-8 TGTGCCAGCAGCTTAGTTCGGGGGGGCACTGAAGCTTTCTTT CASSLVRGGTEAFF
NA TRBJ2-3 TRBD1 TRBV11-2 TGTTGCGGCAGCAGGCCCAGGGGGCACGCCAACACAGATACGCAGTATTTT CCGSRPRGHANTDTQYF
NA TRBJ2-5 NA TRBV15 TGTGCCACCAGCAGATATCCAGAGACCCAGTACTTC CATSRYPETQYF
few TRBJ2-3 NA TRBV5-5 TGTGCCAGCAGCTTAGTACCCGGTCCCGATACGCAGTATTTT CASSLVPGPDTQYF
NA TRBJ2-7 NA TRBV15 TGTGCCGCCTGGGGGCGGGTCGGGGCTGGCGAGCAGTACTTC CAAWGRVGAGEQYF
NA TRBJ2-3 NA TRBV7-2 TGTGCCAGCAGCTTAGCTTTGCCAGACACAGAGACGCAGTTT CASSLALPDTETQF
NA TRBJ1-6 NA TRBV11-2 TGTGCCAGCAGCTCCACAGGGAACCCCTATAATTCACCCCTCCACTTT CASSSTGNPYNSPLHF
NA TRBJ2-4 NA TRBV7-8 TGTGCCAGCAGCTTAGCTGGGAACATTGAGTCCTTC CASSLAGNIESF
few TRBJ1-1 NA TRBV7-3 TGTGCCAGCAGTTCTAACGGGACTTGGGGAGAGACCCAGTTCTTT CASSSNGTWGETQFF
few TRBJ2-1 NA TRBV9 TGTGCCAGCAGCGTCGAGAGCTCCTACAATGAGCAGTTCTTC CASSVESSYNEQFF
few TRBJ1-5 NA TRBV2 TGTGCCAGCAGTGTTGGCAGGTTTCAGCCCCAGCATTTT CASSVGRFQPQHF
once TRBJ2-7 TRBD1 TRBV12-3/TRBV12-4 TGTGCCAGCAGTCGGACAGGGGGCACCTACGAGCAGTACTTC CASSRTGGTYEQYF
few TRBJ1-6 NA TRBV19 TGTGCCAGTAGCTTGGGGGAGGGCGGCTATAATGAACCCCTCCACTTT CASSLGEGGYNEPLHF
NA TRBJ1-1 NA TRBV7-9 NA CASSLVPAELFFGFF
NA TRBJ2-3 NA TRBV5-5 TGTGCCAGCGGGGACGAGGGCTTCGCTACGCAGTATTTT CASGDEGFATQYF
NA TRBJ1-1 NA TRBV20-1 TGCAGTGCTCGGACAGAAACTAACACTGAAGCTTTCTTT CSARTETNTEAFF
NA TRBJ2-3 NA TRBV7-9 TGTGCCAGCAGCTTAGGTGGGAGCTACAGGGCCACGCAGTATTTT CASSLGGSYRATQYF
NA TRBJ2-1 TRBD2 TRBV7-2 TGTGCCAGCAGCTTTCATCCCGGGGAGGGTGGGCTGCAGTTCTTC CASSFHPGEGGLQFF
few TRBJ1-1 NA TRBV7-8 TGTGCCAGCAGCTTAGCGCGGAGACCCGATACGCAGTATTTCTTT CASSLARRPDTQYFF
NA TRBJ1-2 NA TRBV9 TGTGCCAGCAGCTTGCGAAACAATGAGCAGTTATATGGCTGCACCTTC CASSLRNNEQLYGCTF
NA TRBJ2-3 NA TRBV11-1 TGTGCCAGCTCAGGCGGGGCCAAAGATACGCAGTATTTT CASSGGAKDTQYF
NA TRBJ2-1 TRBD2 TRBV29-1 TGCAGCGCTGAAGATCGGGGGGGATCCTACAATGAGCAGTTCTTC CSAEDRGGSYNEQFF
once TRBJ2-1 NA TRBV9 TGTGCCAGCAGGAAAGTAGAAACCACCAATGAGCAGTTCTTC CASRKVETTNEQFF
NA TRBJ2-1 NA TRBV24-1 TGTGCCACCAGTGATCGAGGGATTCTTTTCTTC CATSDRGILFF
NA TRBJ1-6 NA TRBV7-3 TGTGCCAGCAGTTCAGACCGGGGCAATGAGCCCCTCCACTTT CASSSDRGNEPLHF
few TRBJ2-3 TRBD2 TRBV7-2 TGTGCCAGCAGCTTGACGGGGGGTCCCGATACTGGCTACTTT CASSLTGGPDTGYF
NA TRBJ2-5 TRBD1 TRBV9 TGTGCCAGCAGCGCTACGGGACAGCGGGAGACCCAGTACTTC CASSATGQRETQYF
NA TRBJ2-5 NA TRBV7-9 TGTGCCAGCAGGAGAGCTAGTCAGCACGAGACCTTCTACTTC CASRRASQHETFYF
NA TRBJ1-6 NA TRBV7-8 TGTGCCAGCAGCTTGGCGGGAGGCCCCTATACTCAGCACCTCCACTTT CASSLAGGPYTQHLHF
NA TRBJ2-5 NA TRBV7-9 NA CASSLGAEGYTFGF
NA TRBJ2-5 NA TRBV11-1 TGTGCCAGCAGCTTAGGTCCCAGCCAAGAGACCCAGTACTTC CASSLGPSQETQYF
NA TRBJ2-7 TRBD2 TRBV29-1 TGCAGCGTCCAGTCCGTTACGGGGGGAGAGCAGTACTTC CSVQSVTGGEQYF
NA TRBJ2-3 TRBD2 TRBV2 TGTGCCAGCAGGTCTAGCGGGGGCCTGCCCCACGAGCAGTTT CASRSSGGLPHEQF